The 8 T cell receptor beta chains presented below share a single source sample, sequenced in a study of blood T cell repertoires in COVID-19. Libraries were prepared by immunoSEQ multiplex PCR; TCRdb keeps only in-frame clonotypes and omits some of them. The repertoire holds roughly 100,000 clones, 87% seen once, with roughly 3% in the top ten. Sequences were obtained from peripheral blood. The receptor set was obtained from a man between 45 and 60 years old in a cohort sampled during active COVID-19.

CDR3 nucleotides: TGTGCCAGCAGTACCGGACAGGGGTGGGGCACTGAAGCTTTCTTT. Protein: CASSTGQGWGTEAFF. This sequence joins TRBV6-6 and TRBJ1-1, with 9 nucleotides matching TRBD1. The CDR3 extends over 15 amino acids. Looked up from germline, CDR1 is MNHNY and CDR2 is SVGAGI (reference sequence). Trimming took 5 bases from V and 4 from J; bases not matched to a gene: 8.

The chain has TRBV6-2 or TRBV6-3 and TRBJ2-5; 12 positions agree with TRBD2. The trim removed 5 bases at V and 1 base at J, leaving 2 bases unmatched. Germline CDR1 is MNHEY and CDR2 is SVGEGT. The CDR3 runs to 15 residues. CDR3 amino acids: CASSPLAGGQETQYF. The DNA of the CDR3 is TGTGCCAGCAGTCCACTAGCGGGGGGCCAAGAGACCCAGTACTTC.

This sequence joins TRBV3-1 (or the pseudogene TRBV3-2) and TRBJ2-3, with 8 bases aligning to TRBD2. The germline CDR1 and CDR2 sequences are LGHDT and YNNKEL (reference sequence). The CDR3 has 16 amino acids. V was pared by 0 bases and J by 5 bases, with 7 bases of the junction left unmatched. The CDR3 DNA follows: TGTGCCAGCAGCCAAGATCTATCCGGGGGGGGAGATACGCAGTATTTT. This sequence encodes CASSQDLSGGGDTQYF.

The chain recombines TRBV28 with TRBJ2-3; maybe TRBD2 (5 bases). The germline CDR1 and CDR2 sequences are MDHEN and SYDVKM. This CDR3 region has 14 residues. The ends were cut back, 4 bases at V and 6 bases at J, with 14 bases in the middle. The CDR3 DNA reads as TGTGCCAGCAGTTCCCCGGGGAGTTCGGATACGCAGTATTTT. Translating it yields CASSSPGSSDTQYF.

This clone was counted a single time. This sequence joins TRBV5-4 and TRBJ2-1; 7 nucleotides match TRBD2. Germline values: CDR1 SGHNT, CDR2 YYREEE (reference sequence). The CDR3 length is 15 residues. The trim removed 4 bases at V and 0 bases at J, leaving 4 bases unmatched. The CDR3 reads CASSREGISYNEQFF. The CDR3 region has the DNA TGTGCCAGCAGCAGGGAGGGGATCTCCTACAATGAGCAGTTCTTC.

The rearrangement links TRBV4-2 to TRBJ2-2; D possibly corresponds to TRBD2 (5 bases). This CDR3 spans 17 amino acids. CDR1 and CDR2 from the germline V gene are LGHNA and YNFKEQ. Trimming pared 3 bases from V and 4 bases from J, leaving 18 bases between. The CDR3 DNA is TGTGCCAGCAGCCACCCCACTAGTTTTCCTGGCACCGGGGAGCTGTTTTTT. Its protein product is CASSHPTSFPGTGELFF.

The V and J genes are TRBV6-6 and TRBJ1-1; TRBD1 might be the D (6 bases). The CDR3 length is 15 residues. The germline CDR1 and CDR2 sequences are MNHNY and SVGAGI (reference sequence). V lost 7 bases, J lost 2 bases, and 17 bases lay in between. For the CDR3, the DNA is TGTGCCAGCACTATCCACAGGGCGGTTAACACTGAAGCTTTCTTT. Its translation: CASTIHRAVNTEAFF.

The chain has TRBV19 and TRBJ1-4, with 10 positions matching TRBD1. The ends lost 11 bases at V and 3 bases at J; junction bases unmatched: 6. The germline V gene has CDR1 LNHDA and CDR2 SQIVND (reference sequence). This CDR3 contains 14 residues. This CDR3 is CAGDRGLSNEKLFF. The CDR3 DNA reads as TGTGCCGGGGACAGGGGTTTATCTAATGAAAAACTGTTTTTT. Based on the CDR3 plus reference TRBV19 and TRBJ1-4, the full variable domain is DGGITQSPKYLFRKEGQNVTLSCEQNLNHDAMYWYRQDPGQGLRLIYYSQIVNDFQKGDIAEGYSVSREKKESFPLTVTSAQKNPTAFYLCAGDRGLSNEKLFFGSGTQLSVL.